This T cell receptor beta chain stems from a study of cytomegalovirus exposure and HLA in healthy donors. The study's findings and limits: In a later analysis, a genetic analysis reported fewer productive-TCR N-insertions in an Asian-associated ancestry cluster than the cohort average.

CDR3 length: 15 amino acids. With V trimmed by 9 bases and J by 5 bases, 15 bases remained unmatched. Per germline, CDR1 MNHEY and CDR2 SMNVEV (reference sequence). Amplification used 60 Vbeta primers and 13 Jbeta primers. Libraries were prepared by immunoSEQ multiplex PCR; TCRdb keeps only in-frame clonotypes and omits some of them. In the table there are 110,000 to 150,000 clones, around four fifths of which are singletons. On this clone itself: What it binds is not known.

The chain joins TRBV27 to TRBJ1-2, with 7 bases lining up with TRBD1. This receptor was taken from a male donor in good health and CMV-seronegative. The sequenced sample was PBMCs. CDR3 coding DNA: TGTGCCAGTTCCAGGGCAGGGGGTCACTCTTATGGCTACACCTTC. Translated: CASSRAGGHSYGYTF.